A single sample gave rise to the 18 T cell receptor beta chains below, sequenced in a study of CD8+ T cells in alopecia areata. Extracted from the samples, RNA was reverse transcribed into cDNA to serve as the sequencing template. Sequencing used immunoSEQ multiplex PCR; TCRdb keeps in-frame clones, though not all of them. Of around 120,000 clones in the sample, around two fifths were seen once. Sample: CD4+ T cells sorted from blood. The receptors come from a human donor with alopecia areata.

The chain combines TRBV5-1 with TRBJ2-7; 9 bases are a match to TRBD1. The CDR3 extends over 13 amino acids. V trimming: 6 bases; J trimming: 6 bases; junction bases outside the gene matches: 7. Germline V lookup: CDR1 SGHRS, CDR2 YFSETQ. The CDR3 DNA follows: TGCGCCAGCAAGGGACAGGGACAAGGCGAGCAGTACTTC. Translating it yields CASKGQGQGEQYF. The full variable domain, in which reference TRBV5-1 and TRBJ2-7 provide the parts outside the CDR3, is KAGVTQTPRYLIKTRGQQVTLSCSPISGHRSVSWYQQTPGQGLQFLFEYFSETQRNKGNFPGRFSGRQFSNSRSEMNVSTLELGDSALYLCASKGQGQGEQYFGPGTRLTVT.

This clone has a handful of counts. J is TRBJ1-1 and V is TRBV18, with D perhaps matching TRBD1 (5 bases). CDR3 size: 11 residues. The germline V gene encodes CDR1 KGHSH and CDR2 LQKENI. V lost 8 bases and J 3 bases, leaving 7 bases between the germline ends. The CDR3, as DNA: TGTGCCAGCCTGGGGGACACTGAAGCTTTCTTT. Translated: CASLGDTEAFF.

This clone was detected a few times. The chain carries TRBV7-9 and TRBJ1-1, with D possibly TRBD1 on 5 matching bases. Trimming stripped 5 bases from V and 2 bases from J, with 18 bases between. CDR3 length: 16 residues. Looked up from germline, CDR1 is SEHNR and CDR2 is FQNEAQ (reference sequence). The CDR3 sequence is CASSPPGTRANTEAFF. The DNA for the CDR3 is TGTGCCAGCAGCCCACCCGGGACCCGGGCTAACACTGAAGCTTTCTTT.

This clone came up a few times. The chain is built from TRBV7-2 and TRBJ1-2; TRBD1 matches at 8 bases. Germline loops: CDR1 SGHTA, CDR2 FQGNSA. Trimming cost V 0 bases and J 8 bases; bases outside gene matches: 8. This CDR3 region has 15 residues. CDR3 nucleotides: TGTGCCAGCAGCTTAGCGAAGTCAGGGGGCGAGGGCTACACCTTC. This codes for CASSLAKSGGEGYTF.

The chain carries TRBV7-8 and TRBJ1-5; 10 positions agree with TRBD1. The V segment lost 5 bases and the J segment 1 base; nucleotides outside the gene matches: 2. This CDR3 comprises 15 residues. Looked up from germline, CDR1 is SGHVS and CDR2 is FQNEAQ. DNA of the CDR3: TGTGCCAGCAGCAGGACAGGGGGAAGCAATCAGCCCCAGCATTTT. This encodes CASSRTGGSNQPQHF.

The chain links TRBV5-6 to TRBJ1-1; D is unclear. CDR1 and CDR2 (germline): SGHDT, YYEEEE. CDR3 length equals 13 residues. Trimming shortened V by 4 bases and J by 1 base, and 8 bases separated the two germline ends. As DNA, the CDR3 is TGTGCCAGCAGCCTGGAGAGGAACACTGAAGCTTTCTTT. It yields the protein CASSLERNTEAFF.

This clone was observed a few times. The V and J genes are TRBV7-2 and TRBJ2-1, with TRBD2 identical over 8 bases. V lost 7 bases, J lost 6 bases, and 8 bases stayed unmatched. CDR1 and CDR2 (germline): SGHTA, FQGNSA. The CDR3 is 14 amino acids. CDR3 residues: CASTREGRSNEQFF. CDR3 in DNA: TGTGCCAGCACTCGGGAGGGCCGGTCCAATGAGCAGTTCTTC. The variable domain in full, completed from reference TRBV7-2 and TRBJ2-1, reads GAGVSQSPSNKVTEKGKDVELRCDPISGHTALYWYRQSLGQGLEFLIYFQGNSAPDKSGLPSDRFSAERTGGSVSTLTIQRTQQEDSAVYLCASTREGRSNEQFFGPGTRLTVL.

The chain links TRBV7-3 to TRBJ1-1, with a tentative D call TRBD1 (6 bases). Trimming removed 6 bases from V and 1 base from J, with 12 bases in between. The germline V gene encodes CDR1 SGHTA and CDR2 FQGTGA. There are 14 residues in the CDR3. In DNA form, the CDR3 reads TGTGCCAGCAGTCACAGGGAAGGGAACACTGAAGCTTTCTTT. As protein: CASSHREGNTEAFF.

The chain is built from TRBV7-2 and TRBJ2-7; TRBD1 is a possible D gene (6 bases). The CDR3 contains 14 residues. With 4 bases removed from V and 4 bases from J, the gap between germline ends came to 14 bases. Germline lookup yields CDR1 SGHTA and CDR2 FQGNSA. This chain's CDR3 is CASSSQGPRYEQYF. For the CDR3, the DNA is TGTGCCAGCAGCTCACAGGGCCCTAGGTACGAGCAGTACTTC.

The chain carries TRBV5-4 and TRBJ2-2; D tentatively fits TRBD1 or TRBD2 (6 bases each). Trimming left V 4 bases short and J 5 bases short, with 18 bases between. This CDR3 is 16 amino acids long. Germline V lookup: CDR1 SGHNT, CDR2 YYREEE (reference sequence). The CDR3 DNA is TGTGCCAGCAGCCCAGGCTGGGGGGCAAGAACCGGGGAGCTGTTTTTT. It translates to CASSPGWGARTGELFF.

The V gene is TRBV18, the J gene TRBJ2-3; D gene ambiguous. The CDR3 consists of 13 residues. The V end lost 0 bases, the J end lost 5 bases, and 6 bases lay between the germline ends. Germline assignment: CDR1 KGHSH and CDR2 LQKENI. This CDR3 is CASSPPSGDTQYF. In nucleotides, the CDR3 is TGTGCCAGCTCACCACCCTCCGGAGATACGCAGTATTTT.

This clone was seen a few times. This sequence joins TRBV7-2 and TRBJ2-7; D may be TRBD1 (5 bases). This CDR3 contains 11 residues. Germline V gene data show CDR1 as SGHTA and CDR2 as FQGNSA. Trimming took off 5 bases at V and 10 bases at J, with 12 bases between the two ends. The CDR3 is CASSQRQSQYF. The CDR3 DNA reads TGTGCCAGCAGCCAGCGACAGTCCCAGTACTTC.

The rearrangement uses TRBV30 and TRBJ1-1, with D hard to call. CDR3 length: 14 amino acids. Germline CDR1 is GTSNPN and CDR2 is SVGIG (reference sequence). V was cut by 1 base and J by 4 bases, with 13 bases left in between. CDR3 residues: CAWSAVSWGTEAFF. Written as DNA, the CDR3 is TGTGCCTGGAGTGCAGTTTCGTGGGGCACTGAAGCTTTCTTT.

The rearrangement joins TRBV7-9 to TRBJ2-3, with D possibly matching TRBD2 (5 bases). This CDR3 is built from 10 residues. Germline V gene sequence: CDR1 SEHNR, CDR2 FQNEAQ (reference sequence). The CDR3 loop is CAIERDTQYF. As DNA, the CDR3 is TGTGCTATCGAGCGGGATACGCAGTATTTT.

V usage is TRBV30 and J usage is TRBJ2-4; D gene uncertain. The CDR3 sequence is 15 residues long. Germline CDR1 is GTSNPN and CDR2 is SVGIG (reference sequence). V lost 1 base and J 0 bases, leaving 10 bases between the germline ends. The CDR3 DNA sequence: TGTGCCTGGAGTGGGGGTGGGTTAGCCAAAAACATTCAGTACTTC. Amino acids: CAWSGGGLAKNIQYF.

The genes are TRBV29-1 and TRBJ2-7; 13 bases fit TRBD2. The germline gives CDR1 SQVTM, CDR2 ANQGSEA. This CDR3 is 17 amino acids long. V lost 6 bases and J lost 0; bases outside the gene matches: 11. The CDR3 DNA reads TGCAGCGTCAGACTAGCGGGGGGCCGAGTCCTCTCCTACGAGCAGTACTTC. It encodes CSVRLAGGRVLSYEQYF.

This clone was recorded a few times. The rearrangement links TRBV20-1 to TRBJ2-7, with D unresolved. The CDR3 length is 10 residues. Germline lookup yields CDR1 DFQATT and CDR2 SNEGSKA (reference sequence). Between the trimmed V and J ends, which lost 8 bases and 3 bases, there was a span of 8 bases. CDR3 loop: CSMTDYEQYF. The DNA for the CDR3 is TGCAGTATGACCGACTACGAGCAGTACTTC.

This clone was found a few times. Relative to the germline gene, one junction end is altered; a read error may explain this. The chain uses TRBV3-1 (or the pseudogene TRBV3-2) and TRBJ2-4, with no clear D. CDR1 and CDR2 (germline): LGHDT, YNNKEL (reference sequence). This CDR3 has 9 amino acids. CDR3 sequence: CGSEDIQYF. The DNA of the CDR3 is TGCGGCTCCGAAGACATTCAGTACTTC.